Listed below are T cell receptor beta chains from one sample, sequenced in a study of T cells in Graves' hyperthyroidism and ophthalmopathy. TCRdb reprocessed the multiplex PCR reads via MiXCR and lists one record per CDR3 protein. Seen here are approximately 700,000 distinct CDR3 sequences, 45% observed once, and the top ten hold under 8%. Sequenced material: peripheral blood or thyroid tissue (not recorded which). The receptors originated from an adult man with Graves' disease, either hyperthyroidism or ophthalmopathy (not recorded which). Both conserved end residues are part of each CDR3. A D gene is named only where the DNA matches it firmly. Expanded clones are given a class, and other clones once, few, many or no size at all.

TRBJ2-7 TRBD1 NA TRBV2 TGTGCCAGCAGTTACGGGACAGGGAACTACGAGCAGTACTTC CASSYGTGNYEQYF
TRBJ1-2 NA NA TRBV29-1 TGCAGTGTTAGGGGACGGATCTATGGCTACACCTTC CSVRGRIYGYTF
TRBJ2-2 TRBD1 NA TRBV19 TGTGCCAGTAGTCCGTCCGGGACAGACTTCACCGGGGAGCTGTTTTTT CASSPSGTDFTGELFF
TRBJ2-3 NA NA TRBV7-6 TGTGCCAGCAGCTTAGGTCGGGGTTTCACAGATACGCAGTATTTT CASSLGRGFTDTQYF
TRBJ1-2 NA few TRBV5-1 TGCGCCAGCAGCTTGATACAGGAATCTAACTATGGCTACACCTTC CASSLIQESNYGYTF
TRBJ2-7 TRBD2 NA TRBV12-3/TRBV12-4 TGTGCCAGCAGCGGACTAGCGAGCGAGCAGTACTTC CASSGLASEQYF
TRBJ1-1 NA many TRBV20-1 TGCAGTGCTAGAGAGGGGGGCGGTAACACTGAAGCTTTCTTT CSAREGGGNTEAFF
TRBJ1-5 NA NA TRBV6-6 TGTGCCAGCAGTGACCGGTTTAGGGATCAGCCCCAGCATTTT CASSDRFRDQPQHF
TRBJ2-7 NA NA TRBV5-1 TGCGCCAGCAGCTTGACGTATTCCGAGCAGTACTTC CASSLTYSEQYF
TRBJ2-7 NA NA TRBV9 TGTGCCAGCAGCCCCGTGGGGGGCGGTAACGAGCAGTACTTC CASSPVGGGNEQYF
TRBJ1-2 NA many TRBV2 TGTGCCAGCAGTTTCCTCGGGACGAACTATGGCTACACCTTC CASSFLGTNYGYTF
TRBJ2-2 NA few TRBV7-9 TGTGCCAGCAGCCCTCTCGGTCGGAACACCGGGGAGCTGTTTTTT CASSPLGRNTGELFF
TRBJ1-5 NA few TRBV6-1 TGTGCCAGCAGTCCCAAACAGCCCCAGCATTTT CASSPKQPQHF
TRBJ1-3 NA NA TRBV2 TGTGCCAGCAGTGAAGACTACGATAGCTCTGGAAACACCATATATTTT CASSEDYDSSGNTIYF
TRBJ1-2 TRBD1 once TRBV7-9 TGTGCCAGCAGCAGACGGGACAGGGGTCCGGACACCTTC CASSRRDRGPDTF
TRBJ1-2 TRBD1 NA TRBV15 TGTGCCACCAGCAGAGGCAGGACAGGCGATAACTCTAGGGGTAACTATGGCTACACCTTC CATSRGRTGDNSRGNYGYTF
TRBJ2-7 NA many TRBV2 TGTGCCAGCAGTGAAGACGGCTACGAGCAGTACTTC CASSEDGYEQYF
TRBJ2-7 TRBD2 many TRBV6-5 TGTGCCAGCAGTAACGGACTAGCGGGAGTCAACTACGAGCAGTACTTC CASSNGLAGVNYEQYF
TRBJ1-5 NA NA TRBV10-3 TGTGCCATCAGTTTTCGAAATGAGCCCCAGCATTTT CAISFRNEPQHF
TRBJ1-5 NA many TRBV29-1 TGCAGCGTACGGGACAACTTTAATCAGCCCCAGCATTTT CSVRDNFNQPQHF
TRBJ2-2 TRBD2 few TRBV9 TGTGCCAGCAGCCCACGGACTAGCGCGGGCACCGGGGAGCTGTTTTTT CASSPRTSAGTGELFF
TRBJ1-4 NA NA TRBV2 TGTGCCAGCAGGGGGGCGAGTCCTGAAAAACTGTTTTTT CASRGASPEKLFF
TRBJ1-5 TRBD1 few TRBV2 TGTGCCAGCAGTATGGACAGGGGTCAGCCCCAGCATTTT CASSMDRGQPQHF
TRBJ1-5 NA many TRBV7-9 TGTGCCAGCAGCCCAGGGAATGCGGGCAATCAGCCCCAGCATTTT CASSPGNAGNQPQHF
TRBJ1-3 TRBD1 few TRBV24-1 TGTGCCACCAGTGACGGGACAGGTAACTCTGGAAACACCATATATTTT CATSDGTGNSGNTIYF
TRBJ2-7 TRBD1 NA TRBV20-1 TGCAGTGCTAGATTACCCCTGAGACAGGGGCGAAACGAGCAGTACTTC CSARLPLRQGRNEQYF
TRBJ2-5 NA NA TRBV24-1 TGTGCCACCAGTGACCCCGGACGGACCCAGTACTTC CATSDPGRTQYF
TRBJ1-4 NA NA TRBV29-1 TGCAGCGCCCTGGGAGGGGCCTATGCAACTAATGAAAAACTGTTTTTT CSALGGAYATNEKLFF
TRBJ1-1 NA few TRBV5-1 TGCGCCAGCAGCGATCCGGGCCGTAGGTTGAACACTGAAGCTTTCTTT CASSDPGRRLNTEAFF
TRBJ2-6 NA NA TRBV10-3 TGTGCCATCAGGGAGACAGAAAGCTCTGGGGCCAACGTCCTGACTTTC CAIRETESSGANVLTF
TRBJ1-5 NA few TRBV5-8 TGTGCCAGCAGCCACGGAATGGTCAGCAATCAGCCCCAGCATTTT CASSHGMVSNQPQHF
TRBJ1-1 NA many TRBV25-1 TGTGCCAGCAGTGTTTTACGGGGCAACACTGAAGCTTTCTTT CASSVLRGNTEAFF
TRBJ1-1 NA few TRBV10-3 TGTGCCATCAGTGAGACCTATTCGGGCACTGAAGCTTTCTTT CAISETYSGTEAFF
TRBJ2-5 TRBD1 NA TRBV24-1 TGTGCCACCAGCGTGACAGGGTGGGGACACCGCAACCAAGAGACCCAGTACTTC CATSVTGWGHRNQETQYF
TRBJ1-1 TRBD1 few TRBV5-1 TGCGCCAGCAGCTTGGGGACAGGCGTCGAAGCTTTCTTT CASSLGTGVEAFF
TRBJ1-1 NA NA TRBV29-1 TGCAGCGCTTCGCTGGACAGCTGGGAGACTGAAGCTTTCTTT CSASLDSWETEAFF
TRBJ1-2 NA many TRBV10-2 TGCGCCAGCAGTGAGTCTATGCACTCAGCTAACTATGGCTACACCTTC CASSESMHSANYGYTF
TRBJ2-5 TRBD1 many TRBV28 TGTGCCAGCCATCCAGGGGGCGCGGGAAAGACCCAGTACTTC CASHPGGAGKTQYF
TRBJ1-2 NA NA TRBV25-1 TGTGCCTGGAGTGTACGGGTCGGGAACTATGGCTACACCTTC CAWSVRVGNYGYTF